This T cell receptor beta chain was observed in a study of blood T cell repertoires in COVID-19. The ends were cut back, 1 base at V and 1 base at J, with 14 bases in the middle. Per germline, CDR1 MNHEY and CDR2 SVGEGT. CDR3 length equals 17 residues. How the authors handled the data: Estimated nucleated cell counts came from reference gene primer amplification. The method was immunoSEQ multiplex PCR; TCRdb's version includes in-frame clones alone and lacks a portion of them. The D gene and trimming were derived from the DNA, and the V and J assignments and clone size from that table. This table has about 140,000 clones, 70% to 80% appearing once.

The rearrangement joins TRBV6-2 or TRBV6-3 to TRBJ1-5, with D perhaps TRBD1 (6 bases). The clonotype originates from a woman between 45 and 65 years old with active or convalescent COVID-19. The sequenced sample was peripheral blood. In DNA, the CDR3 is TGTGCCAGCAGTTACTTTGGCAGGGGAGAAAGCAATCAGCCCCAGCATTTT. It translates to CASSYFGRGESNQPQHF.